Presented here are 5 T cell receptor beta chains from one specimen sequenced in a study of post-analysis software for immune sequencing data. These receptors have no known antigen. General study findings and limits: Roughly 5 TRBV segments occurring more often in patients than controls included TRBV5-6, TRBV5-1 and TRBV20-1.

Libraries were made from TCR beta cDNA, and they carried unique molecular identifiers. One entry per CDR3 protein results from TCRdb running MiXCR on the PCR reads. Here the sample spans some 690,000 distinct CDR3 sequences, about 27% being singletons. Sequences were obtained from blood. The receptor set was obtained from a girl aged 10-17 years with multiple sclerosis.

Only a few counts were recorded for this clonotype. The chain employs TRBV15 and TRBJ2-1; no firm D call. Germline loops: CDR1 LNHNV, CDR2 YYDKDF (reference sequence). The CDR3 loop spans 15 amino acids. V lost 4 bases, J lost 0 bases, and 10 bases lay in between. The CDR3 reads CATSKPRSSYNEQFF. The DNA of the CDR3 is TGTGCCACCAGCAAGCCCAGGAGCTCCTACAATGAGCAGTTCTTC.

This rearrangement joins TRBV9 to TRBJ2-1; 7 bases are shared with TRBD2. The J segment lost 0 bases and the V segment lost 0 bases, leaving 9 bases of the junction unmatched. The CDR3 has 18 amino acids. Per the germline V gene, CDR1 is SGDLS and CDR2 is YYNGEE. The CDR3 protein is CASSVAGSGLSSYNEQFF. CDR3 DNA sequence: TGTGCCAGCAGCGTAGCTGGTAGCGGGCTGAGCTCCTACAATGAGCAGTTCTTC.

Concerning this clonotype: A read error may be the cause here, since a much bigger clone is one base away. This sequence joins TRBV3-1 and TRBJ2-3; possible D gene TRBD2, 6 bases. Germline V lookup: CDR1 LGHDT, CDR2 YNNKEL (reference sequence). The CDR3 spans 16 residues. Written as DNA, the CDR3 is TGTGCCAGCGGCCAAGAGGCGCGGGGAGCGGCAGATACGCAGTATTTT. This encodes CASGQEARGAADTQYF.

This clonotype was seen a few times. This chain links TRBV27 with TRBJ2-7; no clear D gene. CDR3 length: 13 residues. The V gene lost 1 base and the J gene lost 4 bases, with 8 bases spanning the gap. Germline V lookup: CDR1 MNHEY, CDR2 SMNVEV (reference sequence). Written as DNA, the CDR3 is TGTGCCAGCAGTTTATTAATGGGTTACGAGCAGTACTTC. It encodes CASSLLMGYEQYF.

CDR3 nucleotides: TGTGCCAGCAGTCCGAACGCTTGGACTAGCATCTACGAGCAGTACTTC. The encoded protein is CASSPNAWTSIYEQYF. The chain joins TRBV28 to TRBJ2-5; 8 nucleotides line up with TRBD2. Near its end, the DNA agrees better with TRBJ2-7, so the J call may be wrong. The length of the CDR3 is 16 residues. Germline assignment: CDR1 MDHEN and CDR2 SYDVKM.